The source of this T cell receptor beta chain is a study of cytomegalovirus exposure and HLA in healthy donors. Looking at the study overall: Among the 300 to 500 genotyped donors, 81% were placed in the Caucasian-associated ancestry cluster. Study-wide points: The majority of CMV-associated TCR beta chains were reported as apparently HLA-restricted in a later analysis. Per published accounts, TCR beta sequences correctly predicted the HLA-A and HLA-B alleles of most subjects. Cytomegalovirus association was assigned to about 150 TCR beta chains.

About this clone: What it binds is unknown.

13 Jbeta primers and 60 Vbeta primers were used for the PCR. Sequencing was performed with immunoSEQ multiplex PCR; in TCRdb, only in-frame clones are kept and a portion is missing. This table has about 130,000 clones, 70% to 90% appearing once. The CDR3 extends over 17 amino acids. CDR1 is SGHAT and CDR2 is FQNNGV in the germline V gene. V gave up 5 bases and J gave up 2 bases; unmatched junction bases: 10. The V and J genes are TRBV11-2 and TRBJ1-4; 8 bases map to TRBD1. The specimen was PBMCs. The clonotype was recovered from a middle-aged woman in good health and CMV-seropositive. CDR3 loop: CASSQQDRGSTNEKLFF. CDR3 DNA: TGTGCCAGCAGCCAACAAGACAGGGGTTCGACTAATGAAAAACTGTTTTTT.